The clone carrying this TCR beta chain has just a few counts. The data were produced by immunoSEQ multiplex PCR, yet TCRdb's version contains in-frame clones alone and is incomplete. The repertoire holds about 100,000 clones, about 91% seen once, with 0.14% to 0.15% in the top ten. The sample belongs to a study of siplizumab effects on memory and regulatory T cells. The germline gives CDR1 SGHRS, CDR2 YFSETQ. The CDR3 sequence is 13 residues long. V was shortened by 0 bases and J by 5 bases, with 8 bases between the two germline ends. The receptor was derived from a human donor in good health. The sequenced sample consisted of CD4+ T cells sorted from blood. The gene calls are TRBV5-1 and TRBJ1-1; D perhaps matches TRBD1 (5 bases). This CDR3 reads CASSLVSGTEAFF. CDR3 bases: TGCGCCAGCAGCTTGGTGTCAGGGACTGAAGCTTTCTTT.